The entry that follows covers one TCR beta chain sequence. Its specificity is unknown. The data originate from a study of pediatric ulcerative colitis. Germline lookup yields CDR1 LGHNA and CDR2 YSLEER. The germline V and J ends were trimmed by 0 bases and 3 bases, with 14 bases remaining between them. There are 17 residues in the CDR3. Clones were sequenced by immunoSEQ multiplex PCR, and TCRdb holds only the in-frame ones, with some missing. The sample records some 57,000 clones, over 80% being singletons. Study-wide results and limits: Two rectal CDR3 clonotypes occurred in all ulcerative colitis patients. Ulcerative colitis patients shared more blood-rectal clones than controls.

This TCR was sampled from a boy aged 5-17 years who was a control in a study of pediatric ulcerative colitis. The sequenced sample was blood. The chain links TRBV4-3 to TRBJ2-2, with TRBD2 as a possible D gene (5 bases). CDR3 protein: CASSQDGDIGDTGELFF. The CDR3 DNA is TGCGCCAGCAGCCAAGACGGGGATATAGGAGACACCGGGGAGCTGTTTTTT.